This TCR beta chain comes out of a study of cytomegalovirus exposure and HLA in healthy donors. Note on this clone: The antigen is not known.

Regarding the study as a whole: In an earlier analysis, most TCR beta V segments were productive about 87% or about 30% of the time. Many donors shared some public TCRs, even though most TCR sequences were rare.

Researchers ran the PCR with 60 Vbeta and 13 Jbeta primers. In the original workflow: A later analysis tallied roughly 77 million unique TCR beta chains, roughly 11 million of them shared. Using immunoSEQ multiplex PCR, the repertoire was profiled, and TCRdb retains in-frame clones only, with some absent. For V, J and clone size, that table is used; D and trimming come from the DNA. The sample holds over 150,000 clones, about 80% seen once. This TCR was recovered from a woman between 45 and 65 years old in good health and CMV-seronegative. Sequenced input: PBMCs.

CDR3 nucleotide sequence: TGTGCCAGCAGCCGGGACTCCCTCTACGAGCAGTACTTC. It codes for CASSRDSLYEQYF. This sequence joins TRBV9 and TRBJ2-7; possibly TRBD2 for D (6 bases). Germline V gives CDR1 SGDLS, CDR2 YYNGEE. The CDR3 length is 13 residues. Between the trimmed V and J ends, which lost 4 bases and 3 bases, there was a span of 11 bases.